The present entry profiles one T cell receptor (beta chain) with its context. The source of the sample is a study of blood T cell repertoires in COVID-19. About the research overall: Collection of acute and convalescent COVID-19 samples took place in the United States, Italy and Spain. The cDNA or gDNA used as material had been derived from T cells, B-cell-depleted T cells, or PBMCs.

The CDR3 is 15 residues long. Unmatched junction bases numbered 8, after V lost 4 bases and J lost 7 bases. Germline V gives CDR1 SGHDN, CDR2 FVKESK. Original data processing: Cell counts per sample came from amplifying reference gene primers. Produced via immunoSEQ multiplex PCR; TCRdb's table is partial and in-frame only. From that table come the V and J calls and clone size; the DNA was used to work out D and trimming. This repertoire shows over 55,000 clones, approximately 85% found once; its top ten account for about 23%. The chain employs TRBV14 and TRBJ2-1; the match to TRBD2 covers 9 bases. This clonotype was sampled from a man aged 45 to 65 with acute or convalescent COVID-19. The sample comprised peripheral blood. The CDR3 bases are TGTGCCAGCAGCCTCGGGCGGGGGGGCCAGAATGAGCAGTTCTTC. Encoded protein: CASSLGRGGQNEQFF.